Listed here are 21 T cell receptor beta chains from one sample, sequenced in a study of OX40 agonist ivuxolimab in advanced cancers. Libraries were made using the immunoSEQ multiplex PCR assay. The immuneACCESS repertoire file appears here via TCRdb, limited to in-frame rearrangements. These files lack a portion of the clones; in checked studies, under half of the deficit traces to unresolved V genes, and the cause of the others is not known. The sample includes tens of thousands of clones, with around four fifths observed a single time. Of the sample, nearly 0.7% falls within the top ten clones. Sample: CD4+ or CD8+ T cells sorted from blood, taken in a trial of the OX40 agonist ivuxolimab. The receptors shown here come from an adult with an advanced solid tumor such as melanoma, head and neck, liver or kidney cancer.

The chain carries TRBV6-1 and TRBJ2-1, with D unclear. This CDR3 has 15 amino acids. Trimming shortened V by 2 bases and J by 5 bases, and 13 bases separated the two germline ends. CDR1 and CDR2 from the germline V gene are MNHNS and SASEGT. CDR3 region: CASSEIGGFNNEQFF. CDR3 in DNA: TGTGCCAGCAGTGAAATCGGCGGCTTCAACAATGAGCAGTTCTTC.

V gene TRBV14 combines with J gene TRBJ2-7; no reliable D call. V lost 2 bases and J 2 bases, leaving 19 bases between the germline ends. Germline V gene lookup returns CDR1 SGHDN and CDR2 FVKESK. The length of the CDR3 is 17 residues. The CDR3 sequence is CASSQIRRATKPYEQYF. The CDR3 coding sequence is TGTGCCAGCAGCCAAATTCGACGCGCTACCAAACCCTACGAGCAGTACTTC.

The J gene is TRBJ2-5, the V gene TRBV11-1, with D perhaps TRBD2 (5 bases). Germline V gene data show CDR1 as SGHAT and CDR2 as FQDESV (reference sequence). Trimming cost V 5 bases and J 5 bases, with 15 bases left between them. The CDR3 consists of 14 residues. CDR3 loop: CASSPHPTGETQYF. CDR3 nucleotides: TGTGCCAGCAGCCCCCACCCGACGGGGGAGACCCAGTACTTC.

The chain couples TRBV1 to TRBJ2-1. TRBV1 is shown as a pseudogene. This CDR3 contains 19 residues. The CDR3 region is CTSSQDGAREFSSYNEQFF. CDR3 bases: TGCACCAGCAGCCAAGATGGGGCGAGGGAATTTAGCTCCTACAATGAGCAGTTCTTC.

This chain connects TRBV29-1 to TRBJ1-1, with 7 bases that match TRBD1. The V gene's germline CDR1 is SQVTM and CDR2 ANQGSEA. This CDR3 is built from 13 residues. Trimming removed 6 bases from V and 1 base from J; junction bases left unmatched: 5. The CDR3 DNA reads TGCAGCGTAGAGGGACAGCCGAACACTGAAGCTTTCTTT. The encoded protein is CSVEGQPNTEAFF.

This clone has more than one count but fewer than ten. The rearrangement uses TRBV19 and TRBJ1-2; unclear D gene. CDR3 size: 13 residues. The V gene lost 7 bases and the J gene lost 3 bases, with 12 bases spanning the gap. The germline gives CDR1 LNHDA, CDR2 SQIVND (reference sequence). DNA of the CDR3: TGTGCCAGTAAACCAGGCGGATACTATGGCTACACCTTC. This sequence encodes CASKPGGYYGYTF.

The chain employs TRBV9 and TRBJ2-5; D remains unclear. The CDR3 covers 14 residues. CDR1 and CDR2 (germline): SGDLS, YYNGEE. Trimming shortened V by 0 bases and J by 5 bases, and 11 bases separated the two germline ends. CDR3 DNA sequence: TGTGCCAGCAGCGTAGATATTCTGGGGGAGACCCAGTACTTC. This sequence encodes CASSVDILGETQYF.

The chain couples TRBV6-6 to TRBJ1-3, with a weak D call TRBD1 (5 bases). Looked up from germline, CDR1 is MNHNY and CDR2 is SVGAGI (reference sequence). The CDR3 consists of 15 residues. Trimming pared 7 bases from V and 2 bases from J, leaving 15 bases between. The CDR3 sequence: CASKIDAGAGNTIYF. CDR3 bases: TGTGCCAGCAAAATCGACGCGGGGGCTGGAAACACCATATATTTT.

The chain joins TRBV28 to TRBJ1-2, with 9 bases aligning to TRBD1. Germline V lookup: CDR1 MDHEN, CDR2 SYDVKM. V dropped 4 bases and J dropped 4; count of bases not matched to a gene: 4. The CDR3 is 14 residues long. The CDR3 sequence: CASSSPQGAYGYTF. The CDR3 DNA reads as TGTGCCAGCAGTTCCCCACAGGGGGCCTATGGCTACACCTTC.

This sequence joins TRBV29-1 and TRBJ1-1; D ambiguous. The V and J ends lost 6 bases and 3 bases respectively, with 17 bases between them. Germline CDR1 reads SQVTM; CDR2 reads ANQGSEA. There are 14 residues in the CDR3. This chain's CDR3 is CSVLTAIWDTEAFF. The CDR3 region has the DNA TGCAGCGTACTAACAGCAATATGGGACACTGAAGCTTTCTTT.

The chain links TRBV11-3 to TRBJ2-7, with D unclear. This CDR3 region has 11 residues. The V gene lost 1 base and the J gene lost 2 bases, with 0 bases spanning the gap. Germline CDR1 SGHNT, CDR2 YENEEA. The CDR3 DNA follows: TGTGCCAGCAGCTTAGCCTACGAGCAGTACTTC. Protein sequence: CASSLAYEQYF. Filled out from reference TRBV11-3 and TRBJ2-7, the complete variable domain reads EAGVVQSPRYKIIEKKQPVAFWCNPISGHNTLYWYLQNLGQGPELLIRYENEEAVDDSQLPKDRFSAERLKGVDSTLKIQPAELGDSAVYLCASSLAYEQYFGPGTRLTVT.

CDR3 coding DNA: TGTGCCAGCAGTGGGTCGTCAAACACCATATATTTT. This translates into CASSGSSNTIYF. The V and J genes are TRBV5-5 and TRBJ1-3; no clear D. CDR1 is SGHKS, CDR2 YYEKEE, per germline (reference sequence). V lost 5 bases and J 6 bases, leaving 9 bases between the germline ends. The length of the CDR3 is 12 residues.

The chain employs TRBV27 and TRBJ1-6; a weak D match, TRBD1 (6 bases). V lost 6 bases to trimming and J lost 4 bases, with 10 bases between them. The CDR3 is 14 amino acids. CDR1 and CDR2 (germline): MNHEY, SMNVEV (reference sequence). CDR3 nucleotide sequence: TGTGCCAGCAGCCCTCAGGGGTATAATTCACCCCTCCACTTT. It codes for CASSPQGYNSPLHF.

This clone was observed a single time. This chain joins TRBV9 and TRBJ2-6; the D is unclear. There are 16 residues in the CDR3. Germline CDR1 reads SGDLS; CDR2 reads YYNGEE. Trimming took 0 bases from V and 3 from J, leaving 10 bases between them. CDR3 sequence reads: CASSVERSFGANVLTF. CDR3 coding DNA: TGTGCCAGCAGCGTAGAACGTTCCTTTGGGGCCAACGTCCTGACTTTC.

The rearrangement joins TRBV6-1 to TRBJ1-2, with TRBD1 identical over 9 bases. V lost 5 bases and J lost 8; bases outside the gene matches: 6. This CDR3 contains 13 residues. Germline lookup yields CDR1 MNHNS and CDR2 SASEGT. DNA of the CDR3: TGTGCCAGCAGTTCCGGGACAGGGTTGGGCTACACCTTC. This codes for CASSSGTGLGYTF.

This chain joins TRBV4-2 and TRBJ2-7; the match to TRBD2 covers 7 bases. The germline V gene encodes CDR1 LGHNA and CDR2 YNFKEQ. The CDR3 sequence is 18 residues long. J gave up 3 bases and V 2 bases, and 16 bases lay outside the gene matches. The DNA for the CDR3 is TGTGCCAGCAGCCAACATACCGGGGGATCGGGGAGGGACTACGAGCAGTACTTC. Protein product: CASSQHTGGSGRDYEQYF.

The V call is TRBV11-2, the J call TRBJ2-5; 9 bases align to TRBD1. The CDR3 covers 16 residues. CDR1 and CDR2 (germline): SGHAT, FQNNGV. V gave up 5 bases and J gave up 7 bases; unmatched junction bases: 14. The CDR3 sequence: CASSPETGGMIGTQYF. The CDR3 DNA is TGTGCCAGCAGCCCCGAGACAGGGGGAATGATTGGGACCCAGTACTTC.

The chain links TRBV5-1 to TRBJ2-5; maybe TRBD1 (7 bases). Germline CDR1 is SGHRS and CDR2 is YFSETQ. The length of the CDR3 is 18 residues. Trimming cost V 3 bases and J 2 bases, with 23 bases left between them. The CDR3 DNA reads TGCGCCAGCAGCTGGGGTGGCGGAGGGGGCGTTTCTCAAGAGACCCAGTACTTC. Translating it yields CASSWGGGGGVSQETQYF.

V usage is TRBV5-5 and J usage is TRBJ1-2, with 7 nucleotides matching TRBD1. The V segment lost 4 bases and the J segment 4 bases; nucleotides outside the gene matches: 4. Germline loops: CDR1 SGHKS, CDR2 YYEKEE (reference sequence). This CDR3 has 13 residues. CDR3 loop: CASSQGVGYGYTF. In DNA form, the CDR3 reads TGTGCCAGCAGCCAGGGGGTAGGCTATGGCTACACCTTC.

The V gene is TRBV5-1, the J gene TRBJ2-4; TRBD1 agrees at 9 bases. J was trimmed by 9 bases and V by 5 bases; bases with no gene match: 9. The CDR3 length is 14 residues. CDR1 is SGHRS, CDR2 YFSETQ, per germline. The CDR3 here is CASRDTQGAAIQYF. Written as DNA, the CDR3 is TGCGCCAGCAGAGACACACAGGGGGCCGCCATTCAGTACTTC. Looking up the rest from reference TRBV5-1 and TRBJ2-4 gives the full variable domain: KAGVTQTPRYLIKTRGQQVTLSCSPISGHRSVSWYQQTPGQGLQFLFEYFSETQRNKGNFPGRFSGRQFSNSRSEMNVSTLELGDSALYLCASRDTQGAAIQYFGAGTRLSVL.

The chain links TRBV6-6 to TRBJ2-7; TRBD1 matches at 9 bases. The V gene's germline CDR1 is MNHNY and CDR2 SVGAGI (reference sequence). The CDR3 has 16 residues. The V gene end was trimmed by 7 bases and the J gene end by 6 bases; junction bases not matched to a gene: 16. The CDR3 DNA reads TGTGCCAGCACCTTCTCTCCCGGGACAGGGCGACTCGAGCAGTACTTC. As protein: CASTFSPGTGRLEQYF.